One and the same sample provided the 24 T cell receptor beta chains below, sequenced in a study of T cell changes during pregnancy in multiple sclerosis. The assay was immunoSEQ multiplex PCR, and TCRdb's table has in-frame clones only and misses some. The data hold over 70,000 clones, with about 93% observed a single time. The source material was peripheral blood, sampled in the first trimester of pregnancy. The receptors come from a female donor in good health, enrolled as a control in a pregnancy study.

This chain connects TRBV19 to TRBJ1-5; weak D call: TRBD1 (5 bases). The CDR3 totals 13 residues. Trimming stripped 8 bases from V and 3 bases from J, with 11 bases between. CDR1 and CDR2 from the germline V gene are LNHDA and SQIVND (reference sequence). CDR3: CASQDRLNQPQHF. The CDR3 DNA reads TGTGCCAGTCAAGACAGACTCAATCAGCCCCAGCATTTT.

The chain couples TRBV7-8 to TRBJ2-3, with TRBD1 matching over 7 bases. Germline V CDR1 and CDR2: SGHVS, FQNEAQ. The CDR3 has 15 amino acids. Trimming removed 6 bases from V and 1 base from J; junction bases left unmatched: 7. This CDR3 is CASRYRGKGTDTQYF. The CDR3, as DNA: TGTGCCAGCAGGTACAGGGGAAAAGGCACAGATACGCAGTATTTT.

This chain joins TRBV27 and TRBJ1-4; 7 bases line up with TRBD1. The V gene end was trimmed by 8 bases and the J gene end by 4 bases; junction bases not matched to a gene: 7. The CDR3 is 14 amino acids. In germline, CDR1 is MNHEY, CDR2 SMNVEV (reference sequence). CDR3 nucleotide sequence: TGTGCCAGCCGCCGCGGGACAGTTAATGAAAAACTGTTTTTT. Translating gives CASRRGTVNEKLFF.

The V and J genes are TRBV5-1 and TRBJ2-6; D ambiguous. CDR3 size: 14 residues. The V gene's germline CDR1 is SGHRS and CDR2 YFSETQ. The ends were cut back, 2 bases at V and 0 bases at J, with 3 bases in the middle. The CDR3 is CASSLYSGANVLTF. CDR3 coding DNA: TGCGCCAGCAGCTTATACTCTGGGGCCAACGTCCTGACTTTC.

The V gene is TRBV11-2, the J gene TRBJ2-7; 8 bases map to TRBD2. CDR3 length: 15 residues. From germline, CDR1 is SGHAT and CDR2 FQNNGV. Germline trimming cut 3 bases from V and 0 bases from J; bases unmatched to any gene: 4. CDR3 protein: CASSLASGYSYEQYF. The CDR3 bases are TGTGCCAGCAGCTTGGCTAGCGGGTACTCCTACGAGCAGTACTTC.

The V call is TRBV15, the J call TRBJ1-1, with 8 bases lining up with TRBD1. The ends lost 2 bases at V and 7 bases at J; junction bases unmatched: 12. The CDR3 has 16 residues. Germline-derived CDR1 and CDR2 are LNHNV and YYDKDF (reference sequence). The DNA of the CDR3 is TGTGCCACCAGCAGACCCCTCGGGACAGGCGTATTTGAAGCTTTCTTT. It encodes CATSRPLGTGVFEAFF.

The chain combines TRBV28 with TRBJ2-7, with D possibly TRBD2 on 6 matching bases. Trimming left V 7 bases short and J 3 bases short, with 13 bases between. This CDR3 has 13 amino acids. The germline gives CDR1 MDHEN, CDR2 SYDVKM. CDR3 residues: CASTSGVGYEQYF. CDR3 nucleotides: TGTGCCAGCACCTCGGGGGTCGGCTACGAGCAGTACTTC. The variable domain in full, with the rest retrieved from reference TRBV28 and TRBJ2-7, is DVKVTQSSRYLVKRTGEKVFLECVQDMDHENMFWYRQDPGLGLRLIYFSYDVKMKEKGDIPEGYSVSREKKERFSLILESASTNQTSMYLCASTSGVGYEQYFGPGTRLTVT.

The chain is built from TRBV11-2 and TRBJ2-4; D may be TRBD2 (6 bases). V dropped 3 bases and J dropped 0 bases, with 12 bases sitting between them. The CDR3 is made up of 16 amino acids. Germline V gives CDR1 SGHAT, CDR2 FQNNGV. The CDR3 protein is CASSFRLGQAKNIQYF. In DNA form, the CDR3 reads TGTGCCAGCAGCTTCCGACTAGGGCAAGCCAAAAACATTCAGTACTTC. The whole variable domain, filled in from reference TRBV11-2 and TRBJ2-4, reads EAGVAQSPRYKIIEKRQSVAFWCNPISGHATLYWYQQILGQGPKLLIQFQNNGVVDDSQLPKDRFSAERLKGVDSTLKIQPAKLEDSAVYLCASSFRLGQAKNIQYFGAGTRLSVL.

The CDR3 loop reads CAIGGQGETSGRAFDEQFF. The CDR3 DNA reads TGTGCCATCGGGGGACAAGGAGAGACTAGCGGGAGGGCCTTCGATGAGCAGTTCTTC. J is TRBJ2-1 and V is TRBV10-3, with 14 bases fitting TRBD2. Germline CDR1 reads ENHRY; CDR2 reads SYGVKD. The V gene end was trimmed by 8 bases and the J gene end by 8 bases; junction bases not matched to a gene: 20. The CDR3 is 19 amino acids.

The chain is built from TRBV27 and TRBJ2-7; 10 bases line up with TRBD2. Germline V gives CDR1 MNHEY, CDR2 SMNVEV (reference sequence). V lost 3 bases to trimming and J lost 3 bases; unmatched junction nucleotides: 8. This CDR3 comprises 16 residues. The CDR3 DNA reads TGTGCCAGCAGTTTTCTAGCGGGAGCTACCGACTACGAGCAGTACTTC. This gives the protein CASSFLAGATDYEQYF.

The rearrangement links TRBV5-6 to TRBJ1-2; 12 bases line up with TRBD1. Germline CDR1 is SGHDT and CDR2 is YYEEEE. V was pared by 6 bases and J by 4 bases, with 4 bases of the junction left unmatched. This CDR3 spans 14 amino acids. The CDR3 DNA reads as TGTGCCAGCACCGGGGACAGGGGGCTCTATGGCTACACCTTC. Its protein product is CASTGDRGLYGYTF.

The genes are TRBV27 and TRBJ2-1; tentatively, D is TRBD2 (5 bases). V lost 1 base, J lost 6 bases, and 13 bases lay in between. CDR1 and CDR2 (germline): MNHEY, SMNVEV (reference sequence). The CDR3 sequence is 15 residues long. The CDR3: CASSLFSSLANEQFF. In DNA, the CDR3 is TGTGCCAGCAGTTTATTTTCTTCCCTAGCCAATGAGCAGTTCTTC.

With respect to this clone: The germline gene is not matched at one end of the junction; a read error may be the cause. This sequence joins TRBV11-2 and TRBJ2-5; TRBD1 might be the D (5 bases). The CDR3 extends over 14 amino acids. Germline V gene sequence: CDR1 SGHAT, CDR2 FQNNGV. The CDR3 sequence is CASSIDSPQETQYF. CDR3 nucleotide sequence: TGTGCCAGCAGCATAGACAGTCCCCAAGAGACCCAGTACTTC.

The chain has TRBV2 and TRBJ1-2; the D is unclear. This CDR3 is 15 amino acids long. V was clipped by 7 bases and J by 5 bases, with 20 bases between them. CDR1 SNHLY and CDR2 FYNNEI come from the germline V gene. The CDR3 DNA reads as TGTGCCAGCACTGGCCCTACTACACCGATTTATGGCTACACCTTC. Its protein is CASTGPTTPIYGYTF.

This clone was observed a few times. V usage is TRBV7-9 and J usage is TRBJ1-2; maybe TRBD1 (6 bases). The CDR3 covers 14 residues. Germline V gene data show CDR1 as SEHNR and CDR2 as FQNEAQ (reference sequence). The germline V and J ends were trimmed by 5 bases and 4 bases, with 14 bases remaining between them. CDR3 in DNA: TGTGCCAGCAGCCACTGGACAGAAAGCTATGGCTACACCTTC. Its translation is CASSHWTESYGYTF.

A note on this clone: One end of the junction is discordant with germline, which a read error may explain. This chain uses TRBV19 with TRBJ1-5; weak D call: TRBD1 (5 bases). CDR1 is LNHDA, CDR2 SQIVND, per germline (reference sequence). The CDR3 totals 14 residues. Written as DNA, the CDR3 is TGTGCCAGTAGGATAGGAAGGGGAGGGCAGCCCCAGCATTTT. Translating gives CASRIGRGGQPQHF.

This clone was detected once. The chain has TRBV13 and TRBJ2-7; 9 nucleotides agree with TRBD1. Germline CDR1 PRHDT, CDR2 FYEKMQ (reference sequence). V shed 0 bases, J shed 1 base, and the junction held 4 bases outside the gene matches. The CDR3 is 16 amino acids. The CDR3: CASSLGGTGRSYEQYF. The CDR3 nucleotides read TGTGCCAGCAGCTTAGGCGGGACAGGGAGGTCCTACGAGCAGTACTTC. The full variable domain, completed using reference TRBV13 and TRBJ2-7, is AAGVIQSPRHLIKEKRETATLKCYPIPRHDTVYWYQQGPGQDPQFLISFYEKMQSDKGSIPDRFSAQQFSDYHSELNMSSLELGDSALYFCASSLGGTGRSYEQYFGPGTRLTVT.

This clone was seen once. The chain has TRBV5-1 and TRBJ2-2, with D perhaps TRBD2 (6 bases). The V end was cut by 4 bases, the J end by 1 base, with 14 bases between. The length of the CDR3 is 16 residues. The germline gives CDR1 SGHRS, CDR2 YFSETQ. CDR3 protein: CASSPEGGLNTGELFF. CDR3 nucleotides: TGCGCCAGCAGCCCGGAGGGCGGGTTGAACACCGGGGAGCTGTTTTTT.

This chain uses TRBV18 with TRBJ1-4, with D possibly matching TRBD1 (5 bases). Germline lookup yields CDR1 KGHSH and CDR2 LQKENI. V was cut by 8 bases and J by 5 bases, with 9 bases left in between. The CDR3 extends over 12 amino acids. The CDR3 DNA reads as TGTGCCAGCGCGCAGGGAAATGAAAAACTGTTTTTT. This gives the protein CASAQGNEKLFF. The variable domain in full, with the rest retrieved from reference TRBV18 and TRBJ1-4, is NAGVMQNPRHLVRRRGQEARLRCSPMKGHSHVYWYRQLPEEGLKFMVYLQKENIIDESGMPKERFSAEFPKEGPSILRIQQVVRGDSAAYFCASAQGNEKLFFGSGTQLSVL.

The V call is TRBV5-1, the J call TRBJ1-4; weak D call: TRBD1 (6 bases). This CDR3 contains 16 residues. Germline V gene data show CDR1 as SGHRS and CDR2 as YFSETQ. Trimming pared 3 bases from V and 5 bases from J, leaving 17 bases between. CDR3 sequence reads: CASSSGDTRQNEKLFF. CDR3 sequence (DNA): TGCGCCAGCAGCTCCGGGGACACCCGTCAAAATGAAAAACTGTTTTTT.

This chain connects TRBV6-1 to TRBJ1-5, with D tentatively TRBD1 (5 bases). CDR1 and CDR2 from the germline V gene are MNHNS and SASEGT. V lost 3 bases and J 5 bases, leaving 11 bases between the germline ends. This CDR3 contains 14 residues. The DNA for the CDR3 is TGTGCCAGCAGTGATTCAGGGACTGATCAGCCCCAGCATTTT. It translates to CASSDSGTDQPQHF.

The gene calls are TRBV6-5 and TRBJ2-3; 7 nucleotides align to TRBD1. The ends lost 0 bases at V and 6 bases at J; junction bases unmatched: 6. In germline, CDR1 is MNHEY, CDR2 SVGAGI. The CDR3 sequence is 15 residues long. The CDR3 DNA reads as TGTGCCAGCAGTTACTCGGTGGGGACAGCCGATACGCAGTATTTT. It codes for CASSYSVGTADTQYF.

The chain joins TRBV10-3 to TRBJ2-3; 8 bases are a match to TRBD1. Trimming cost V 7 bases and J 3 bases; bases outside gene matches: 15. Per the germline V gene, CDR1 is ENHRY and CDR2 is SYGVKD. The CDR3 loop spans 17 amino acids. CDR3 bases: TGTGCCATCAAAACCCCACCAGGGGGCTCGGCGACAGATACGCAGTATTTT. Its protein product is CAIKTPPGGSATDTQYF.

The rearrangement links TRBV7-2 to TRBJ2-7; D is unresolved. Germline lookup yields CDR1 SGHTA and CDR2 FQGNSA. V lost 4 bases to trimming and J lost 3 bases, with 10 bases between them. The CDR3 has 13 amino acids. The CDR3 nucleotides are TGTGCCAGCAGCTCAGCCAACATCTACGAGCAGTACTTC. Translating it yields CASSSANIYEQYF.